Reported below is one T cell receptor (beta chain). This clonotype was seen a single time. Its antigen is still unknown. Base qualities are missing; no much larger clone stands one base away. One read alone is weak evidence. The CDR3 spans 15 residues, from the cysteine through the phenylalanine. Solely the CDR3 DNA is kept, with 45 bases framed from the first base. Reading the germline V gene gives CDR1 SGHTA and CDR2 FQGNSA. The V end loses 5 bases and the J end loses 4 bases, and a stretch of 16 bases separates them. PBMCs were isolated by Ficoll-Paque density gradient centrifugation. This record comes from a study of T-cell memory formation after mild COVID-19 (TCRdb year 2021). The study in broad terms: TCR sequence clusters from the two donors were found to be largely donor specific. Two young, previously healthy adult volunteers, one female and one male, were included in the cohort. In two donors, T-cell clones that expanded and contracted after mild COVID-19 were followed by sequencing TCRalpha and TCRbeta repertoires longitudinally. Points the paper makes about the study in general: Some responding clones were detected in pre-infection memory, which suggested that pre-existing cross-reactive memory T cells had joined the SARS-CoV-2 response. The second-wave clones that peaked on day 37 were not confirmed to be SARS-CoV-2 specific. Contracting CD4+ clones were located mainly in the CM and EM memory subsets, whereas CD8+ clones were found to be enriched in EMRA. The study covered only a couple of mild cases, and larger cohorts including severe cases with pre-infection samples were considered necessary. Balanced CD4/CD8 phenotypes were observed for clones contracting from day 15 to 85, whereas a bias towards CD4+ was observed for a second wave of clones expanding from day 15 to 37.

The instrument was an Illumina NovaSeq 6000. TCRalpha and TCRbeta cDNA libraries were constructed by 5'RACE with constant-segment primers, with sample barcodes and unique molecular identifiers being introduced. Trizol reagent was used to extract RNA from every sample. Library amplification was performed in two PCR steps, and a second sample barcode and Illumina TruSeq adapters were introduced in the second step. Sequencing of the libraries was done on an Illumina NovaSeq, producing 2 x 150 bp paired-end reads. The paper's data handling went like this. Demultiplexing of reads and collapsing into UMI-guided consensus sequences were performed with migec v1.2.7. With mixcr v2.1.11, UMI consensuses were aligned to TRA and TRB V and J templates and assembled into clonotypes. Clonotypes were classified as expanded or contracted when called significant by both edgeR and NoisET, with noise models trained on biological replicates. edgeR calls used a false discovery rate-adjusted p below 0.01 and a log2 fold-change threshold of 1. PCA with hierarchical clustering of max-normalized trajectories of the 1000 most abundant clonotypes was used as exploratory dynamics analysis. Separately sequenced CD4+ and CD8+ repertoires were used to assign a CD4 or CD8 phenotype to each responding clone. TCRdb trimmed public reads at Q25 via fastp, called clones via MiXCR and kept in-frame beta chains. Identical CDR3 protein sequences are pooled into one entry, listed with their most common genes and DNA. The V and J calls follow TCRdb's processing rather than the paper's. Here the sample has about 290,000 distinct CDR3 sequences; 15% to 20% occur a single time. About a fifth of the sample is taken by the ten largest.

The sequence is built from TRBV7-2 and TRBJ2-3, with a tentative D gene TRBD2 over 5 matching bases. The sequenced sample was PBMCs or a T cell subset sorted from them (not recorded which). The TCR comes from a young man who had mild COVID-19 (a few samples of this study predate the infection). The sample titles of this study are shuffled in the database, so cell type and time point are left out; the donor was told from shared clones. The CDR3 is CASSLQTAAADTQYF. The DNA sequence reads TGTGCCAGCAGCCTACAAACAGCGGCGGCAGATACGCAGTATTTT. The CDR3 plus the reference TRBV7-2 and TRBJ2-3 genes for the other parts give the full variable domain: GAGVSQSPSNKVTEKGKDVELRCDPISGHTALYWYRQSLGQGLEFLIYFQGNSAPDKSGLPSDRFSAERTGGSVSTLTIQRTQQEDSAVYLCASSLQTAAADTQYFGPGTRLTVL.